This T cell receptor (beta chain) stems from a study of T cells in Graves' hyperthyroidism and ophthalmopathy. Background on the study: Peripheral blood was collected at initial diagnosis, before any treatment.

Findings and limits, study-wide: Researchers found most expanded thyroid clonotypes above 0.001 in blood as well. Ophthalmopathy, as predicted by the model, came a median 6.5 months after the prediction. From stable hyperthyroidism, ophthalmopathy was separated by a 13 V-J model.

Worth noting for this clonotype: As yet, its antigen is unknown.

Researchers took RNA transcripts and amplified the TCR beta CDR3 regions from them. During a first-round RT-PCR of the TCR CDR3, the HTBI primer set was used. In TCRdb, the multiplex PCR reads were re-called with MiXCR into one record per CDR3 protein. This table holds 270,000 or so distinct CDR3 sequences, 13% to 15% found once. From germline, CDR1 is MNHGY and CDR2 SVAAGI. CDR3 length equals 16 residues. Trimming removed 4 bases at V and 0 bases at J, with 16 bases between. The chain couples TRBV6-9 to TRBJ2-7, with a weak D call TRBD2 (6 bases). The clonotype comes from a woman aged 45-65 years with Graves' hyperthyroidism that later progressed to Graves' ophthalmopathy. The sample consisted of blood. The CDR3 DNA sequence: TGTGCCAGCAGTTCTCCGGGACTTACGAGCTCCTACGAGCAGTACTTC. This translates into CASSSPGLTSSYEQYF.